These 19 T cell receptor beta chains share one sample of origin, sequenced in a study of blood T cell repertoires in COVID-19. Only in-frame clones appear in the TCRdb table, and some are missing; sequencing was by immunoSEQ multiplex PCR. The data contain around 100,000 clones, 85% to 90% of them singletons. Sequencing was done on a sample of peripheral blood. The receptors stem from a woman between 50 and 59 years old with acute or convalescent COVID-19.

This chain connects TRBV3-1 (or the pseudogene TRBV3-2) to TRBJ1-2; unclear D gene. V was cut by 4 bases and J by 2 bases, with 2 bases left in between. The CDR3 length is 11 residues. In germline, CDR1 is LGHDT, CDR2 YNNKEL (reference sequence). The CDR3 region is CASSPNYGYTF. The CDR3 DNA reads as TGTGCCAGCAGCCCGAACTATGGCTACACCTTC.

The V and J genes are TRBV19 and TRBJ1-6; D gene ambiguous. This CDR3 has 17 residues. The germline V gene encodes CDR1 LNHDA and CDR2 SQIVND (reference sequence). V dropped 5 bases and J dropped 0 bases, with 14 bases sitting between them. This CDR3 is CASSERPASSYNSPLHF. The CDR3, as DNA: TGTGCCAGTAGTGAGCGTCCCGCGAGCTCCTATAATTCACCCCTCCACTTT.

This CDR3 is CSVAQWGPGELFF. The DNA of the CDR3 is TGCAGCGTTGCTCAGTGGGGGCCCGGGGAGCTGTTTTTT. The chain has TRBV29-1 and TRBJ2-2; TRBD1 might be the D (6 bases). Germline CDR1 SQVTM, CDR2 ANQGSEA. The CDR3 is 13 amino acids. V shed 4 bases and J shed 6 bases, with 12 bases lying between them.

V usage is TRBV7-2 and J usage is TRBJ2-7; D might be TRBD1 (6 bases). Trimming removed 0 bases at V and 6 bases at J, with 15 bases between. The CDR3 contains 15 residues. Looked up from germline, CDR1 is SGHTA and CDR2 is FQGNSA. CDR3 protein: CASSLAGQNNGEQYF. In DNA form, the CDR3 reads TGTGCCAGCAGCTTAGCCGGACAGAACAACGGCGAGCAGTACTTC.

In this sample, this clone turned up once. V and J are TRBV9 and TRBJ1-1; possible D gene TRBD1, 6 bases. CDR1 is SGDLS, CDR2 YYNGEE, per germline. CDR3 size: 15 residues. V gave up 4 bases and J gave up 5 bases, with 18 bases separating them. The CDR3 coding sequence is TGTGCCAGCAGCCCCCATGCGGGGGGCGGGACTGAAGCTTTCTTT. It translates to CASSPHAGGGTEAFF.

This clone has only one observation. The CDR3 spells CASSDRGELGNQPQHF. The CDR3 nucleotides are TGTGCCAGCTCCGACAGGGGCGAATTGGGCAATCAGCCCCAGCATTTT. The chain employs TRBV18 and TRBJ1-5; TRBD1 matches 8 bases. This CDR3 has 16 amino acids. In germline, CDR1 is KGHSH, CDR2 LQKENI. The ends lost 6 bases at V and 2 bases at J; junction bases unmatched: 9. Full variable domain (missing parts from reference TRBV18 and TRBJ1-5): NAGVMQNPRHLVRRRGQEARLRCSPMKGHSHVYWYRQLPEEGLKFMVYLQKENIIDESGMPKERFSAEFPKEGPSILRIQQVVRGDSAAYFCASSDRGELGNQPQHFGDGTRLSIL.

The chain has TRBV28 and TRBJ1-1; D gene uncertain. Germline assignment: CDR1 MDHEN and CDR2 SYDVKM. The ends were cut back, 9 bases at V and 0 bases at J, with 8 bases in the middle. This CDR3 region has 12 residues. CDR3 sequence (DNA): TGTGCCAGTGAAACAGTGAACACTGAAGCTTTCTTT. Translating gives CASETVNTEAFF.

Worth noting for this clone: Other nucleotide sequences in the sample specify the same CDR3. CDR3 DNA: TGTGCCAGCAGCCAAGTTAAGGGGGCAGGGGGCTACACCTTC. It is translated as CASSQVKGAGGYTF. The gene calls are TRBV3-1 (or the pseudogene TRBV3-2) and TRBJ1-2, with 7 bases fitting TRBD1. Trimming cost V 1 base and J 8 bases; bases outside gene matches: 7. The germline gives CDR1 LGHDT, CDR2 YNNKEL (reference sequence). This CDR3 comprises 14 residues.

This chain's CDR3 is CASSGQGNYGYTF. In nucleotides, the CDR3 is TGTGCCAGCAGTGGACAGGGGAACTATGGCTACACCTTC. The chain combines TRBV28 with TRBJ1-2, with 9 bases lining up with TRBD1. Trimming at V came to 5 bases and at J to 2 bases, leaving 0 bases not matched to a gene. CDR1 is MDHEN, CDR2 SYDVKM, per germline. This CDR3 comprises 13 residues.

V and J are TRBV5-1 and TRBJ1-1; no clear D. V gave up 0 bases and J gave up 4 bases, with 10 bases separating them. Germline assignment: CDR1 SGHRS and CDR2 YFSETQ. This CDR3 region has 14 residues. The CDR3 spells CASSLAEVPTEAFF. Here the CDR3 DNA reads TGCGCCAGCAGCTTGGCTGAGGTTCCCACTGAAGCTTTCTTT.

The CDR3 protein is CASSSSGQGNSPLHF. Written as DNA, the CDR3 is TGTGCCAGCAGTTCATCGGGACAGGGGAATTCACCCCTCCACTTT. The chain is built from TRBV27 and TRBJ1-6; 10 nucleotides agree with TRBD1. With V trimmed by 4 bases and J by 7 bases, 4 bases remained unmatched. CDR1 is MNHEY, CDR2 SMNVEV, per germline (reference sequence). The CDR3 is 15 residues long.

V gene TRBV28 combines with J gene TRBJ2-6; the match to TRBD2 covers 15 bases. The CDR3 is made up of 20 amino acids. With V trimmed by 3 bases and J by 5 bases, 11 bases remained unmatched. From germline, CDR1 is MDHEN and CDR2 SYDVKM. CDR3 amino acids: CASSLGTSGRTPLWANVLTF. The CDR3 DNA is TGTGCCAGCAGTTTGGGGACTAGCGGGAGGACTCCCCTCTGGGCCAACGTCCTGACTTTC.

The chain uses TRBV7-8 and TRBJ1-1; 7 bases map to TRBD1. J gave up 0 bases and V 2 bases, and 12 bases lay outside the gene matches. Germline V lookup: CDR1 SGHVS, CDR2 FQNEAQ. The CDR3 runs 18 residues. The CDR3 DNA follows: TGTGCCAGCAGCTTACCGAGGGGACAGAAGAGTATGAACACTGAAGCTTTCTTT. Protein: CASSLPRGQKSMNTEAFF.

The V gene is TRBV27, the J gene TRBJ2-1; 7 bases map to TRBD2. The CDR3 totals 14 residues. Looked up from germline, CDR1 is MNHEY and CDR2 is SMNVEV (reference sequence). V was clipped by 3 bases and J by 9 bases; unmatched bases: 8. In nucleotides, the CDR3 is TGTGCCAGCAGTTTTGCGGGAGAACACACTGAGCAGTTCTTC. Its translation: CASSFAGEHTEQFF.

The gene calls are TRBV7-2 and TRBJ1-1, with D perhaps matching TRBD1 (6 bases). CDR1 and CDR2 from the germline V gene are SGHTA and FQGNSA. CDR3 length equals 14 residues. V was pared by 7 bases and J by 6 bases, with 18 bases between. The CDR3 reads CASNSGGGFAEAFF. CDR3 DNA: TGTGCCAGCAACTCTGGGGGGGGCTTCGCTGAAGCTTTCTTT.

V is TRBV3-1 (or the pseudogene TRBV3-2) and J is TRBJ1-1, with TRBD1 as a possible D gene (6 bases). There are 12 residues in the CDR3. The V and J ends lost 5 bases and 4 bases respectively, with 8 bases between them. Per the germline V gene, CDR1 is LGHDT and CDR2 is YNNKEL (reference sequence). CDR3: CASSTGITEAFF. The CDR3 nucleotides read TGTGCCAGCAGCACAGGGATCACTGAAGCTTTCTTT.

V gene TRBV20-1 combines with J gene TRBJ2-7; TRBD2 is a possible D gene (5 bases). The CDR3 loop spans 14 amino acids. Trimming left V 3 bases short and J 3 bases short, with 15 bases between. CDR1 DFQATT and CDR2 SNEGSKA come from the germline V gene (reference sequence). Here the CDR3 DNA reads TGCAGTGCTAGTCTGGGGAACGGGGTCTACGAGCAGTACTTC. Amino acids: CSASLGNGVYEQYF.

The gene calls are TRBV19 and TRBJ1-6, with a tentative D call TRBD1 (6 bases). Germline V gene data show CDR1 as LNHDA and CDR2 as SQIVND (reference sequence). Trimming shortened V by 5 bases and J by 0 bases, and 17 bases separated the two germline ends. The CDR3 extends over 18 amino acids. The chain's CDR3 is CASSPRQAPSSYNSPLHF. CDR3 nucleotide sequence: TGTGCCAGTAGTCCTAGACAGGCTCCGAGCTCCTATAATTCACCCCTCCACTTT.

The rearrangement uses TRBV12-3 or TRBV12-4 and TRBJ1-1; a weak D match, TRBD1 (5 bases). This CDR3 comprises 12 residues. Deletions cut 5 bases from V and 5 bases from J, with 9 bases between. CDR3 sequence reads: CASSPGKTEAFF. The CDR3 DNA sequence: TGTGCCAGCAGTCCAGGGAAGACTGAAGCTTTCTTT.